These 8 T cell receptor beta chains were all obtained from the same sample, sequenced in a study of blood T cell repertoires in COVID-19. Here immunoSEQ multiplex PCR was the method, and the copy in TCRdb shows in-frame clones only, minus some. The data show around 170,000 clones, around nine tenths seen once. The specimen was peripheral blood. All receptors come from a man between 60 and 75 years old with COVID-19, enrolled during active disease.

V gene TRBV28 combines with J gene TRBJ1-5; TRBD1 might be the D (6 bases). V lost 8 bases and J lost 9, with 23 bases in between. CDR1 and CDR2 from the germline V gene are MDHEN and SYDVKM. CDR3 length equals 15 residues. The CDR3 nucleotides are TGTGCCAGCCGGAAGGACAGCTCCCTTGTTTGGCCCCAGCATTTT. Protein: CASRKDSSLVWPQHF.

This clone was seen only once. CDR3 region: CASSFDGRGGEQYF. CDR3 nucleotides: TGTGCCAGCAGCTTTGACGGACGCGGGGGGGAGCAGTACTTC. This rearrangement joins TRBV7-9 to TRBJ2-7; 8 bases match TRBD2. Unmatched junction bases numbered 8, after V lost 3 bases and J lost 7 bases. CDR3 length: 14 amino acids. Germline values: CDR1 SEHNR, CDR2 FQNEAQ (reference sequence).

V is TRBV6-5 and J is TRBJ1-1, with 10 bases fitting TRBD1. CDR3 length equals 13 residues. In germline, CDR1 is MNHEY, CDR2 SVGAGI. Trimming at V came to 8 bases and at J to 4 bases, leaving 4 bases not matched to a gene. CDR3 protein: CASGWTGGTEAFF. CDR3 DNA sequence: TGTGCCAGCGGTTGGACAGGGGGCACTGAAGCTTTCTTT.

CDR3 in amino acids: CASSPRRTGDNYGYTF. The CDR3 DNA sequence: TGTGCCAGCAGCCCCAGAAGGACAGGGGATAACTATGGCTACACCTTC. V and J are TRBV16 and TRBJ1-2; TRBD1 aligns across 9 bases. CDR1 and CDR2 from the germline V gene are KGHSY and FQNENV. The V segment lost 4 bases and the J segment 1 base; nucleotides outside the gene matches: 7. The length of the CDR3 is 16 residues.

The chain is built from TRBV18 and TRBJ1-4, with TRBD1 matching 7 bases. Germline V gene sequence: CDR1 KGHSH, CDR2 LQKENI. The CDR3 loop spans 15 amino acids. V was pared by 1 base and J by 4 bases, with 3 bases of the junction left unmatched. In nucleotides, the CDR3 is TGTGCCAGCTCACCACGGACAGGCTATAATGAAAAACTGTTTTTT. Its translation is CASSPRTGYNEKLFF.

CDR3 region: CATSDPGQGTGELFF. The CDR3 DNA sequence: TGTGCCACCAGTGACCCCGGACAGGGAACCGGGGAGCTGTTTTTT. This chain uses TRBV24-1 with TRBJ2-2, with 8 bases identical to TRBD1. J was trimmed by 5 bases and V by 4 bases; bases with no gene match: 5. Germline V gene lookup returns CDR1 KGHDR and CDR2 SFDVKD. The CDR3 contains 15 residues.

This clone appeared a single time. The chain links TRBV18 to TRBJ2-5; TRBD1 might be the D (5 bases). Per the germline V gene, CDR1 is KGHSH and CDR2 is LQKENI. The CDR3 length is 14 residues. Trimming took off 3 bases at V and 5 bases at J, with 13 bases between the two ends. The CDR3: CASSPQLGVETQYF. The CDR3 DNA sequence: TGTGCCAGCTCACCGCAATTAGGGGTCGAGACCCAGTACTTC.

In its sample, this clone was seen once. V usage is TRBV7-2 and J usage is TRBJ2-1; possibly TRBD1 for D (7 bases). The CDR3 totals 14 residues. V was shortened by 1 base and J by 7 bases, with 11 bases between the two germline ends. CDR1 is SGHTA, CDR2 FQGNSA, per germline. CDR3 in amino acids: CASSLGAGGNEQFF. CDR3 in DNA: TGTGCCAGCAGCTTAGGTGCAGGGGGGAATGAGCAGTTCTTC.